Below are 20 T cell receptor beta chains sequenced from a single sample in a study of cytomegalovirus exposure and HLA in healthy donors. The PCR contained 60 Vbeta and 13 Jbeta primers. Measured with immunoSEQ multiplex PCR; TCRdb has only the in-frame clones, and not every one. The data contain more than 150,000 clones, 75% to 85% of them singletons. Sequences were obtained from PBMCs. Every receptor here comes from a woman under 30 in good health and CMV-seropositive.

This chain connects TRBV5-1 to TRBJ2-5; possibly TRBD2 for D (6 bases). Trimming shortened V by 0 bases and J by 5 bases, and 14 bases separated the two germline ends. The germline V gene encodes CDR1 SGHRS and CDR2 YFSETQ. The length of the CDR3 is 15 residues. The CDR3 coding sequence is TGCGCCAGCAGCTTGGCGGGGGACTCCGGGGAGACCCAGTACTTC. Translating it yields CASSLAGDSGETQYF.

This clone was observed a single time. The chain carries TRBV6-6 and TRBJ2-2; 9 bases are a match to TRBD1. Unmatched junction bases numbered 4, after V lost 4 bases and J lost 7 bases. There are 14 residues in the CDR3. Germline assignment: CDR1 MNHNY and CDR2 SVGAGI (reference sequence). The CDR3: CASSWGQGFGELFF. The CDR3 region has the DNA TGTGCCAGCAGTTGGGGACAGGGCTTCGGGGAGCTGTTTTTT.

The chain carries TRBV11-3 and TRBJ1-2, with a possible D match to TRBD1 (5 bases). Trimming pared 1 base from V and 6 bases from J, leaving 18 bases between. Germline V gives CDR1 SGHNT, CDR2 YENEEA. This CDR3 is built from 16 residues. CDR3 sequence (DNA): TGTGCCAGCAGCTTAGCCCCTGGGCAGGGAAGCGATGGCTACACCTTC. Translated, it gives CASSLAPGQGSDGYTF.

The chain links TRBV28 to TRBJ2-2; D not certain. V shed 2 bases and J shed 2 bases, with 9 bases lying between them. The CDR3 runs 15 residues. Germline V CDR1 and CDR2: MDHEN, SYDVKM. For the CDR3, the DNA is TGTGCCAGCAGTTTAGGCCTCTTAAACACCGGGGAGCTGTTTTTT. Translated, it gives CASSLGLLNTGELFF.

A remark on this clone: This sample also contains other DNA sequences that code for the same CDR3. CDR3 nucleotide sequence: TGTGCCAGCAGTGAAGCGGGAGGGGACTATGGCTACACCTTC. Amino acid sequence: CASSEAGGDYGYTF. The V call is TRBV6-1, the J call TRBJ1-2; maybe TRBD1 (5 bases). Trimming took off 0 bases at V and 3 bases at J, with 8 bases between the two ends. This CDR3 spans 14 amino acids. Germline lookup yields CDR1 MNHNS and CDR2 SASEGT.

The chain links TRBV4-2 to TRBJ2-7; possible D gene TRBD2, 5 bases. V gave up 1 base and J gave up 1 base, with 8 bases separating them. The V gene's germline CDR1 is LGHNA and CDR2 YNFKEQ. CDR3 length equals 14 residues. The CDR3 DNA is TGTGCCAGCAGCCAAGGTCCGGGGTCCTACGAGCAGTACTTC. This sequence encodes CASSQGPGSYEQYF.

The chain carries TRBV6-6 and TRBJ2-7; 10 nucleotides match TRBD2. The CDR3 length is 14 residues. The J segment lost 3 bases and the V segment lost 6 bases, leaving 5 bases of the junction unmatched. Germline CDR1 reads MNHNY; CDR2 reads SVGAGI (reference sequence). CDR3 coding DNA: TGTGCCAGCAGCTCTAGCGGGGGTTACTACGAGCAGTACGTC. It encodes CASSSSGGYYEQYV.

The genes are TRBV19 and TRBJ1-1; 9 bases are shared with TRBD1. This CDR3 spans 14 amino acids. Per germline, CDR1 LNHDA and CDR2 SQIVND (reference sequence). J was trimmed by 0 bases and V by 7 bases; bases with no gene match: 3. CDR3 sequence reads: CASNDRGMNTEAFF. For the CDR3, the DNA is TGTGCCAGTAATGACAGGGGGATGAACACTGAAGCTTTCTTT.

The gene calls are TRBV2 and TRBJ1-1, with a tentative D call TRBD1 (6 bases). Trimming shortened V by 4 bases and J by 8 bases, and 11 bases separated the two germline ends. Germline V gene sequence: CDR1 SNHLY, CDR2 FYNNEI. The CDR3 consists of 12 residues. The CDR3 nucleotides are TGTGCCAGCAGTGGTCAGGGGATAGAAGCTTTCTTT. As protein: CASSGQGIEAFF.

V and J are TRBV19 and TRBJ2-2, with 13 bases fitting TRBD2. This CDR3 is 17 amino acids long. Germline CDR1 LNHDA, CDR2 SQIVND (reference sequence). The V and J ends lost 4 bases and 9 bases, in that order; junction bases with no gene match: 11. In nucleotides, the CDR3 is TGTGCCAGTAGTAGGCCCTTACTAGCGGGGGGGCCCCGGGAGCTGTTTTTT. Translation gives CASSRPLLAGGPRELFF.

The chain joins TRBV6-5 to TRBJ1-4; D unclear. The CDR3 length is 14 residues. CDR1 MNHEY and CDR2 SVGAGI come from the germline V gene. Trimming pared 7 bases from V and 11 bases from J, leaving 20 bases between. The CDR3 reads CASKREGGVGKLFF. The CDR3 DNA is TGTGCCAGCAAAAGGGAGGGCGGGGTGGGGAAACTGTTTTTT.

The chain has TRBV4-2 and TRBJ2-7, with 8 bases matching TRBD2. The V segment lost 6 bases and the J segment 5 bases; nucleotides outside the gene matches: 24. The germline CDR1 and CDR2 sequences are LGHNA and YNFKEQ. The CDR3 is 19 amino acids. This CDR3 reads CASREKEGTAGGSPHEQYF. The CDR3 DNA sequence: TGTGCCAGCAGGGAGAAAGAGGGTACGGCGGGGGGCTCCCCCCACGAGCAGTACTTC.

J is TRBJ2-7 and V is TRBV7-2; TRBD1 matches 8 bases. CDR1 is SGHTA and CDR2 is FQGNSA in the germline V gene. There are 13 residues in the CDR3. The trim removed 2 bases at V and 6 bases at J, leaving 3 bases unmatched. CDR3 sequence: CASSLQGALEQYF. The CDR3 DNA reads TGTGCCAGCAGCTTACAGGGGGCCCTCGAGCAGTACTTC.

This chain connects TRBV9 to TRBJ2-7, with 7 bases identical to TRBD1. Germline values: CDR1 SGDLS, CDR2 YYNGEE. The CDR3 is 15 residues long. The junction had 5 bases not matched to a gene; V was cut back by 0 bases and J by 2 bases. The chain's CDR3 is CASSVAGQAAYEQYF. CDR3 coding DNA: TGTGCCAGCAGCGTAGCCGGACAGGCGGCCTACGAGCAGTACTTC.

The J gene is TRBJ1-6, the V gene TRBV7-9; 8 positions agree with TRBD1. V trimming: 1 base; J trimming: 6 bases; junction bases outside the gene matches: 5. Germline values: CDR1 SEHNR, CDR2 FQNEAQ (reference sequence). The CDR3 sequence is 16 residues long. CDR3 bases: TGTGCCAGCAGCTTAGGGCAGGGGGCTTCTAATTCACCCCTCCACTTT. As protein: CASSLGQGASNSPLHF.

The CDR3 region has the DNA TGTGCGATAGGCCAGGGGCACAATGAGCAGTTCTTC. This gives the protein CAIGQGHNEQFF. The V call is TRBV19, the J call TRBJ2-1, with a possible D match to TRBD1 (6 bases). This CDR3 is built from 12 residues. Germline loops: CDR1 LNHDA, CDR2 SQIVND (reference sequence).

This rearrangement joins TRBV6-4 to TRBJ2-2; maybe TRBD2 (7 bases). CDR3 length: 14 amino acids. CDR1 and CDR2 from the germline V gene are MRHNA and SNTAGT. Trimming shortened V by 7 bases and J by 3 bases, and 12 bases separated the two germline ends. The CDR3 coding sequence is TGTGCCAGCAAGCGGGACACACACACCGGGGAGCTGTTTTTT. It encodes CASKRDTHTGELFF.

This sequence joins TRBV6-5 and TRBJ1-1, with no clear D. Looked up from germline, CDR1 is MNHEY and CDR2 is SVGAGI. V was cut by 2 bases and J by 5 bases, with 6 bases left in between. The CDR3 contains 12 residues. In DNA, the CDR3 is TGTGCCAGCAGTTACGGGAGGACTGAAGCTTTCTTT. Translating gives CASSYGRTEAFF.

This chain links TRBV21-1 with TRBJ1-2; TRBD1 is the table's D call, not checked against the DNA. TRBV21-1 is classified as a pseudogene. This CDR3 region has 14 residues. This CDR3 reads CASTSPLGDNGYTF. The CDR3 nucleotides read TGTGCCAGCACCTCCCCCTTGGGGGACAATGGCTACACCTTC.

This clone appeared a few times. The chain has TRBV19 and TRBJ1-3, with TRBD1 as a possible D gene (5 bases). The CDR3 runs 14 residues. V was pared by 0 bases and J by 4 bases, with 7 bases between. Germline V gives CDR1 LNHDA, CDR2 SQIVND (reference sequence). CDR3 coding DNA: TGTGCCAGTAGTATAGAAAGGGGCGGAAACACCATATATTTT. Protein sequence: CASSIERGGNTIYF.